The clone carrying this T cell receptor (beta chain) turned up a few times. This specimen comes from a study of regulatory T cells in long-lasting Graves disease. Arm-PCR of CDR3 regions and iRepertoire HTBI primers were used to build TCR beta libraries. A single record per CDR3 protein comes from TCRdb applying MiXCR to the multiplex PCR reads. This table has about 430,000 distinct CDR3 sequences, 14% to 15% appearing once. V shed 4 bases and J 7 bases; nucleotides not matched to a gene: 6. This CDR3 is 16 amino acids long. Germline CDR1 reads SGHDN; CDR2 reads FVKESK. The time point denotes: newly diagnosed GD, antithyroid drugs for less than 3 months. TCR sequences were obtained from RNA taken from PBMCs. This same sample was also taken into another study, of T cells in Graves' hyperthyroidism and ophthalmopathy.

The chain links TRBV14 to TRBJ2-1; the match to TRBD2 covers 14 bases. The sample consisted of peripheral blood mononuclear cells (PBMCs), taken at new diagnosis, from a patient treated with antithyroid drugs. The receptor comes from a woman aged 40 to 50 with Graves disease. CDR3 sequence (DNA): TGTGCCAGCAGCCTACGACTAGCGGGAGGGCTTAATGAGCAGTTCTTC. It specifies CASSLRLAGGLNEQFF.